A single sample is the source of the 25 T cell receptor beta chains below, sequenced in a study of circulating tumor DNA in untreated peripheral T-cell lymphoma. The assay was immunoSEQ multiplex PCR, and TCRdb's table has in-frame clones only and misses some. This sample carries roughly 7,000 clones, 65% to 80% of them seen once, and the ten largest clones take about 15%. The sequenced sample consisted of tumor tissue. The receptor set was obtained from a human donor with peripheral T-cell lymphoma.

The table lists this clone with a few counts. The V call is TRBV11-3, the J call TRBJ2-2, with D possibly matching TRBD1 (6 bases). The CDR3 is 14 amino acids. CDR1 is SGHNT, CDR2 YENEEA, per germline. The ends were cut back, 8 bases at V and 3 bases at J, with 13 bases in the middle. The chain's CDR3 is CASEGVDDTGELFF. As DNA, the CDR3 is TGTGCCAGCGAGGGGGTTGATGACACCGGGGAGCTGTTTTTT.

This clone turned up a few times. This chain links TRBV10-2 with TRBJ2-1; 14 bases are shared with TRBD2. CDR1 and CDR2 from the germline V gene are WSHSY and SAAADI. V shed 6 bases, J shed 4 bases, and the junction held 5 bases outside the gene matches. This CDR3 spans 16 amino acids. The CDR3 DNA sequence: TGCGCCAGCAGGGGGACTAGCGGGAGAACGTACAATGAGCAGTTCTTC. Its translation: CASRGTSGRTYNEQFF.

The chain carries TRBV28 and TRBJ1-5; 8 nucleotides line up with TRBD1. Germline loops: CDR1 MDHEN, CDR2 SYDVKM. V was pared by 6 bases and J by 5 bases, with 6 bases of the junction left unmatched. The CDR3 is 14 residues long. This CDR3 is CASRTQGVDQPQHF. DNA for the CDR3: TGTGCCAGCAGAACACAGGGGGTGGATCAGCCCCAGCATTTT.

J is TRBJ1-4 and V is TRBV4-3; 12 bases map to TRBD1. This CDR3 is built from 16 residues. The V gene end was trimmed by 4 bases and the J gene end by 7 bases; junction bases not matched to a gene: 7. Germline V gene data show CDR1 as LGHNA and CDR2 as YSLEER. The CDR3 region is CASSPGTGGLGEKLFF. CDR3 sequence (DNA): TGCGCCAGCAGCCCCGGGACAGGGGGCCTGGGTGAAAAACTGTTTTTT.

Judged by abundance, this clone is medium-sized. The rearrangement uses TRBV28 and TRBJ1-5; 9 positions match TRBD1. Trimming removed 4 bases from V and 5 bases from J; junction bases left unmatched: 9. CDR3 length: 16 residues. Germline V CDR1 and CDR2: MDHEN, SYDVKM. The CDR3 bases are TGTGCCAGCAGTTGGTCCGGGACAGGGAAATATCAGCCCCAGCATTTT. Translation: CASSWSGTGKYQPQHF.

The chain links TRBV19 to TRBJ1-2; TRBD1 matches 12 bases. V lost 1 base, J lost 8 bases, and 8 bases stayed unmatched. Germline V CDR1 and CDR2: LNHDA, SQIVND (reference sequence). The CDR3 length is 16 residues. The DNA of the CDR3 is TGTGCCAGTAGTATAGCCGCGGGACAGGGGGCGCGGGGCTACACCTTC. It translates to CASSIAAGQGARGYTF.

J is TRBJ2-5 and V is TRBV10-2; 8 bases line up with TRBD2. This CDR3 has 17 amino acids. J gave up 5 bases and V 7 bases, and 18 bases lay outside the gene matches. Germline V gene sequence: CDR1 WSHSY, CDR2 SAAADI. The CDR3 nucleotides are TGCGCCAGCACGGGGCGGGGGGTGGAATTTCTACCGGAGACCCAGTACTTC. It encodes CASTGRGVEFLPETQYF.

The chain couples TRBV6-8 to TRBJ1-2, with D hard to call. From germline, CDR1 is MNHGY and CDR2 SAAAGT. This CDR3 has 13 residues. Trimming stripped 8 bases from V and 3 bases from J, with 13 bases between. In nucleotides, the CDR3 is TGTGCCAGCCGGACTATCATGGACTATGGCTACACCTTC. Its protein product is CASRTIMDYGYTF.

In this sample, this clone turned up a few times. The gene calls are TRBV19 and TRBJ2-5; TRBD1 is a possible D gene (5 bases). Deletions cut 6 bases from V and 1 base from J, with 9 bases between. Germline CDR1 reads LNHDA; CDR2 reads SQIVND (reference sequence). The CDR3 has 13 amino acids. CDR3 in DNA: TGTGCCAGTAGCAGGGTACTCCAAGAGACCCAGTACTTC. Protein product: CASSRVLQETQYF. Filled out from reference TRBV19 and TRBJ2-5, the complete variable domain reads DGGITQSPKYLFRKEGQNVTLSCEQNLNHDAMYWYRQDPGQGLRLIYYSQIVNDFQKGDIAEGYSVSREKKESFPLTVTSAQKNPTAFYLCASSRVLQETQYFGPGTRLLVL.

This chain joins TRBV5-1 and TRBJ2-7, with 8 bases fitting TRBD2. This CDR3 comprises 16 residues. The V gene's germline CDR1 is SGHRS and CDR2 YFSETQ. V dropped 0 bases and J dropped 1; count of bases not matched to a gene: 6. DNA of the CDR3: TGCGCCAGCAGCTTGGCCCCGCGCGGGGGGTCCTACGAGCAGTACTTC. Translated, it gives CASSLAPRGGSYEQYF.

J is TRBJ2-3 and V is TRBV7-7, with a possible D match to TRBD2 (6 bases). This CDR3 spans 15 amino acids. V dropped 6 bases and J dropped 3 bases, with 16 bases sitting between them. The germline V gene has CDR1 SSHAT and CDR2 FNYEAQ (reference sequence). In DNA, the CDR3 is TGTGCCAGCAGTCCGGCGGGGCGTGGTACAGATACGCAGTATTTT. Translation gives CASSPAGRGTDTQYF.

CDR3 amino acids: CASSITDPGYNEQFF. The CDR3 nucleotides are TGTGCCAGTAGTATAACCGACCCCGGGTACAATGAGCAGTTCTTC. This rearrangement joins TRBV19 to TRBJ2-1; no clear D gene. The CDR3 has 15 residues. V lost 2 bases to trimming and J lost 4 bases, with 12 bases between them. The V gene's germline CDR1 is LNHDA and CDR2 SQIVND (reference sequence).

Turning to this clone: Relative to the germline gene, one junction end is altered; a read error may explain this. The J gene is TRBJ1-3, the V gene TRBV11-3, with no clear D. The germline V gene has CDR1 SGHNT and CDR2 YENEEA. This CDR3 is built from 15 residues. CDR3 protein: CASSSQAFSGNIIYF. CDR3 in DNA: TGTGCCAGCAGCTCGCAGGCCTTCTCTGGAAACATCATATATTTT.

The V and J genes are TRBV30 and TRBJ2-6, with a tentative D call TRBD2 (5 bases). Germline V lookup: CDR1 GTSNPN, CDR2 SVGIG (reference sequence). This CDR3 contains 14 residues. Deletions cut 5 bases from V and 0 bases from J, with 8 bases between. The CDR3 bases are TGTGCCTGGGGACTCCTCTCTGGGGCCAACGTCCTGACTTTC. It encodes CAWGLLSGANVLTF.

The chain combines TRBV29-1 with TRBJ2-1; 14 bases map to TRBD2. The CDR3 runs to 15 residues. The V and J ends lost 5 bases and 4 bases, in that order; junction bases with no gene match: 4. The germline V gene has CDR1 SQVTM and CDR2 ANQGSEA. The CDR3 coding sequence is TGCAGCGTTACGGGACTAGCGGGAGATTACAATGAGCAGTTCTTC. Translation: CSVTGLAGDYNEQFF.

CDR3 region: CASSGGDAEAFF. Written as DNA, the CDR3 is TGTGCCAGTAGTGGCGGAGACGCTGAAGCTTTCTTT. The V call is TRBV19, the J call TRBJ1-1; D unresolved. The CDR3 covers 12 residues. V shed 5 bases and J shed 6 bases, with 10 bases lying between them. Germline CDR1 LNHDA, CDR2 SQIVND (reference sequence). Combining the CDR3 with reference TRBV19 and TRBJ1-1 gives the whole variable domain DGGITQSPKYLFRKEGQNVTLSCEQNLNHDAMYWYRQDPGQGLRLIYYSQIVNDFQKGDIAEGYSVSREKKESFPLTVTSAQKNPTAFYLCASSGGDAEAFFGQGTRLTVV.

CDR3 protein: CASSLSGVAKNIQYF. CDR3 in DNA: TGTGCCAGCAGTTTATCTGGTGTAGCCAAAAACATTCAGTACTTC. The rearrangement uses TRBV27 and TRBJ2-4; unclear D gene. The length of the CDR3 is 15 residues. V was shortened by 0 bases and J by 0 bases, with 6 bases between the two germline ends. Germline loops: CDR1 MNHEY, CDR2 SMNVEV (reference sequence).

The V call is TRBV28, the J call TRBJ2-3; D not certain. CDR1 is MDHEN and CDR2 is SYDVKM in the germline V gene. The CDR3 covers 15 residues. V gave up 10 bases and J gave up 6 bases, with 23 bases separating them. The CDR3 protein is CATVGPIITPDTQYF. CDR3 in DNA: TGTGCCACGGTTGGGCCCATAATAACCCCCGATACGCAGTATTTT.

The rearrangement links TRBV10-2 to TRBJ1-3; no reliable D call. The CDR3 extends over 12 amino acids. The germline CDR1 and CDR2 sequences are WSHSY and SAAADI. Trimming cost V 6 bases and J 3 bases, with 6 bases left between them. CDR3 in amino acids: CASSLNGNTIYF. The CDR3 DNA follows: TGCGCCAGCAGCCTAAATGGAAACACCATATATTTT.

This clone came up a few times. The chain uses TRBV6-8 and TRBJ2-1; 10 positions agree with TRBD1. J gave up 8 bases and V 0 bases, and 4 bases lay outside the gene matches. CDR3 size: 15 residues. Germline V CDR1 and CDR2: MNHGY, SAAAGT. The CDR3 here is CASSYSRTGGHEQFF. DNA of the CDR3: TGTGCCAGCAGTTACTCTCGGACAGGGGGTCATGAGCAGTTCTTC.

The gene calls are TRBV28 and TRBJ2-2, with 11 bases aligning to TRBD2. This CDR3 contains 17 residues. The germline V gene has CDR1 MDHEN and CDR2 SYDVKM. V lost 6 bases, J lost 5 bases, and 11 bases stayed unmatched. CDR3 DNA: TGTGCCAGCAGCCTTAGCGGGAGGGCCGCCGGAACCGGGGAGCTGTTTTTT. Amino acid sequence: CASSLSGRAAGTGELFF.

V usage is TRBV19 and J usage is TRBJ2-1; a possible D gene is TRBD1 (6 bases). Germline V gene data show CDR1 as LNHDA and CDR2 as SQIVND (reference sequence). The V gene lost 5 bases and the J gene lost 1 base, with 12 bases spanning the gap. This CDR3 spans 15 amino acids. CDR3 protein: CASSQTGRSYNEQFF. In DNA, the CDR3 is TGTGCCAGTAGTCAGACAGGTCGGTCCTACAATGAGCAGTTCTTC. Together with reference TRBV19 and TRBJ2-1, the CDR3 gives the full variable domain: DGGITQSPKYLFRKEGQNVTLSCEQNLNHDAMYWYRQDPGQGLRLIYYSQIVNDFQKGDIAEGYSVSREKKESFPLTVTSAQKNPTAFYLCASSQTGRSYNEQFFGPGTRLTVL.

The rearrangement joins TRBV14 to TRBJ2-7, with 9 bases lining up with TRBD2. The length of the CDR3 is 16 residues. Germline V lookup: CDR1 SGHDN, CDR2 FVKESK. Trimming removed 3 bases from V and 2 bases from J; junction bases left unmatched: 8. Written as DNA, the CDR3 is TGTGCCAGCAGCCAGTTTAGCGGGAGAGGGACCTACGAGCAGTACTTC. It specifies CASSQFSGRGTYEQYF.

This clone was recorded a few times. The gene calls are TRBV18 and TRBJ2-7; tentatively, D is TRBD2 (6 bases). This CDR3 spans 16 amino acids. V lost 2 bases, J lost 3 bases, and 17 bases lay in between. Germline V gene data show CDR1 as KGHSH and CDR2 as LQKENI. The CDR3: CASSPSLGGVIYEQYF. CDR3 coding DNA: TGTGCCAGCTCACCATCCCTAGGAGGGGTAATCTACGAGCAGTACTTC.

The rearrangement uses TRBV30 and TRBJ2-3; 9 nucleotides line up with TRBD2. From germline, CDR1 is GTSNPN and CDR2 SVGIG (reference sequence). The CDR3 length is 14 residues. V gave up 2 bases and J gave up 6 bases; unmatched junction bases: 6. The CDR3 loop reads CAWSFGGRGDTQYF. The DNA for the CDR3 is TGTGCCTGGAGTTTCGGCGGGAGGGGCGATACGCAGTATTTT.